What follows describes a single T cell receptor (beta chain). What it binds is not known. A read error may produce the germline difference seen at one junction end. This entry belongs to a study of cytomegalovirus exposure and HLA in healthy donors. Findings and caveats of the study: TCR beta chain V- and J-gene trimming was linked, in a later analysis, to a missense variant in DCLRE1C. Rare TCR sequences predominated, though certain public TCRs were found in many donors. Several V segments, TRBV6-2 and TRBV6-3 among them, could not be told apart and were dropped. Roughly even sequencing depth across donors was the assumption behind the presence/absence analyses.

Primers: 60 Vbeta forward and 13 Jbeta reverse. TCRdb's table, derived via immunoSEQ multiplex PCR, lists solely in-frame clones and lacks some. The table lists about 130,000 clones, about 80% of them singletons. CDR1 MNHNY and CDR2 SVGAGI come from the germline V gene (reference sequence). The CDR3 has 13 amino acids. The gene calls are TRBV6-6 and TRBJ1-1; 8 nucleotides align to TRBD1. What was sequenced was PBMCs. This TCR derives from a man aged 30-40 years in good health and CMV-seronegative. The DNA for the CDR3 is TGTGCCAGCAGTTACGGCGGGACAGGAAAAGTGTTTTTT. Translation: CASSYGGTGKVFF.